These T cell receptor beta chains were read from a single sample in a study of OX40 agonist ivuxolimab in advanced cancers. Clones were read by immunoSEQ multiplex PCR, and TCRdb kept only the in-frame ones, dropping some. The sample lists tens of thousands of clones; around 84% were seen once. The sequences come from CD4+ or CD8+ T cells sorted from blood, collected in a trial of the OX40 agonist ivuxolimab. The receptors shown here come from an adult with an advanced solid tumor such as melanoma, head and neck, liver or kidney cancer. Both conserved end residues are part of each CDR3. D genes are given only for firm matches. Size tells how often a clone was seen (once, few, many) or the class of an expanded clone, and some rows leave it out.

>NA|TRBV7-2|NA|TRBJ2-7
TGTGCCAGCAGCTTAGAACTCGGGCCGTACTACGAGCAGTACTTC
CASSLELGPYYEQYF
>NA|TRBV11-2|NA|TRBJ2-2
TGTGCCAGCAGCGATGGGACACTGAACACCGGGGAGCTGTTTTTT
CASSDGTLNTGELFF
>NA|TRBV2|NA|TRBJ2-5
TGTGCCAGCAGTGCTAAGGAGACCCAGTACTTC
CASSAKETQYF
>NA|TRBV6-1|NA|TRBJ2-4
TGTGCCAGCCGGCCGAGACTAGCCAAAAACATTCAGTACTTC
CASRPRLAKNIQYF
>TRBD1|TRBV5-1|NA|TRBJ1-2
TGCGCCAGCAGCTTGGTAGGACAGGGGGCGCAAGGCTACACCTTC
CASSLVGQGAQGYTF
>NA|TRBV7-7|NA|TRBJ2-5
TGTGCCAGCAGCCCTACTAGCTTCCAAGAGACCCAGTACTTC
CASSPTSFQETQYF
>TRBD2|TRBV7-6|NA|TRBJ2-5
TGTGCCAGCAGCTCCTTAGCGGGAGTTTCCCAAGAGACCCAGTACTTC
CASSSLAGVSQETQYF
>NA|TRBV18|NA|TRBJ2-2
TGTGCCAGCTCACCCCTGCGGGGGCTTAACACCGGGGAGCTGTTTTTT
CASSPLRGLNTGELFF
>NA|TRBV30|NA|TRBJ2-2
TGTGCCTGGAGAGGGCCGGGGGTAACGAGCGGGGAGCTGTTTTTT
CAWRGPGVTSGELFF
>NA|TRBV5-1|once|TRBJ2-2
TGCGCCAGCAGCTTAAGGACAGCGAACACCGGGGAGCTGTTTTTT
CASSLRTANTGELFF
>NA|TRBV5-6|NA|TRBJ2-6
TGTGCCAGCAGCTCTATAGGGACCTCTGGGGCCAACGTCCTGACTTTC
CASSSIGTSGANVLTF
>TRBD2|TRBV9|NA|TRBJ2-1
TGTGCCAGCAGCGATGCTCCGGGACTAGTCCTTGAGCAGTTCTTC
CASSDAPGLVLEQFF
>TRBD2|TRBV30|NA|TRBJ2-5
TGTGCCTACACTAGCGGGAGTCTCGGAGAGACCCAGTACTTC
CAYTSGSLGETQYF
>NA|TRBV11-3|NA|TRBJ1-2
TGTGCCAGCAGCCGCCCCCCAGGGCAGGATGGCTACACCTTC
CASSRPPGQDGYTF
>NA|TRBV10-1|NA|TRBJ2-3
TGCGCCAGCAATGAGGTCCCTTACCCAGATACGCAGTATTTT
CASNEVPYPDTQYF
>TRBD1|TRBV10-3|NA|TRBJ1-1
TGTGCCATCAGTGTTTCAGGGGGGAATGAAGCTTTCTTT
CAISVSGGNEAFF
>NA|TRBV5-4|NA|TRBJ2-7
TGTGCCAGCAGCTTGGCCGCGGGGAGCGAGCAGTACTTC
CASSLAAGSEQYF
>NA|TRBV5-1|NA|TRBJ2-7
TGCGCCAGCAGCACCCTCGGGTGGCGGATCTACGAGCAGTACTTC
CASSTLGWRIYEQYF
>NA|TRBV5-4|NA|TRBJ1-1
TGTGCCAGCAGCTTGGACAGGGCCAACACTGAAGCTTTCTTT
CASSLDRANTEAFF
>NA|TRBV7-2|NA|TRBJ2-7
TGTGCCAGCAGCTTATCGCGGGACGACTACGAGCAGTACTTC
CASSLSRDDYEQYF
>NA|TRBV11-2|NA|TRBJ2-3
TGTGCCAGCAGCAGAGATGGTGATACGCAGTATTTT
CASSRDGDTQYF
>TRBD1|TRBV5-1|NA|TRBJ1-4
TGCGCCAGCAGCCGGGACAGCTTTAATGAAAAACTGTTTTTT
CASSRDSFNEKLFF
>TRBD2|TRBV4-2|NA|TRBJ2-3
TGTGCCAGCAGCCCAAGGACTAGCGGGGTCCCAGATACGCAGTATTTT
CASSPRTSGVPDTQYF
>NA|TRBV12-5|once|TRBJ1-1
TGTGCTAGTGGTTCGCCGGGCTCCCCGATCTCGGACCGACTGAACACTGAAGCTTTCTTT
CASGSPGSPISDRLNTEAFF
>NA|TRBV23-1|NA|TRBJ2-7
TGCGCCAGCAGTCATAAATGGACAGCCTCCTACGAGCAGTACTTC
CASSHKWTASYEQYF
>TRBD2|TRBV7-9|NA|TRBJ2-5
TGTGCCAGCAGCTTAGGGGGGAGGGCGCAAGAGACCCAGTACTTC
CASSLGGRAQETQYF